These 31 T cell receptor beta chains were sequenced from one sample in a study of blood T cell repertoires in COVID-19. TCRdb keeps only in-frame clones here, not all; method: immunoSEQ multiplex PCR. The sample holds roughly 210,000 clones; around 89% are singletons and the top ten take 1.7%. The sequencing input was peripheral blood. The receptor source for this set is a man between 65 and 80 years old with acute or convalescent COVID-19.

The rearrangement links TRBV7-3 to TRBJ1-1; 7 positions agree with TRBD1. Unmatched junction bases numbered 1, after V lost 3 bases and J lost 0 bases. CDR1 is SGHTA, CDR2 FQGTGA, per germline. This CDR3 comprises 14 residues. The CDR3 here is CASSLTGMNTEAFF. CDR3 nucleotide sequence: TGTGCCAGCAGCTTGACAGGGATGAACACTGAAGCTTTCTTT.

In DNA form, the CDR3 reads TGTGCCAGCAGTACCTTAAATCTAGCGCGCAGCTCCTACAATGAGCAGTTCTTC. Protein sequence: CASSTLNLARSSYNEQFF. The chain couples TRBV27 to TRBJ2-1, with D possibly TRBD2 on 6 matching bases. Germline V gives CDR1 MNHEY, CDR2 SMNVEV (reference sequence). V was trimmed by 5 bases and J by 0 bases, leaving 20 bases between them. The CDR3 runs 18 residues.

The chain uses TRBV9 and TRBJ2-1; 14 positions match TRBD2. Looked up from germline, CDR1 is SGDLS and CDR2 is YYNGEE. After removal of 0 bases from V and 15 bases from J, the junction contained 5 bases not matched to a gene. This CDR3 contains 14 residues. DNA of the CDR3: TGTGCCAGCAGCGTAGGAGGGACTAGCGGGAGTATGTTCTTC. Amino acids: CASSVGGTSGSMFF.

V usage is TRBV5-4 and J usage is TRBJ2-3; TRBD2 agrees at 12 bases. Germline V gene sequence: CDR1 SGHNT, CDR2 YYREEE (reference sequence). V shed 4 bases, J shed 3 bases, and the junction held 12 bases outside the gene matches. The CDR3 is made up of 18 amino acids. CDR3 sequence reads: CASSRLAGGPGFTDTQYF. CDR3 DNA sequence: TGTGCCAGCAGCCGGCTAGCGGGAGGGCCAGGTTTTACAGATACGCAGTATTTT.

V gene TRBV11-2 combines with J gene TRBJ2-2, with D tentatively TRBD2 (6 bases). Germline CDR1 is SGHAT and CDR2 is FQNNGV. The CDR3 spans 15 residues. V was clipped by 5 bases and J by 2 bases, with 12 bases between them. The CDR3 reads CASSRLLANTGELFF. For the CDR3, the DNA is TGTGCCAGCAGCCGCCTACTAGCAAACACCGGGGAGCTGTTTTTT.

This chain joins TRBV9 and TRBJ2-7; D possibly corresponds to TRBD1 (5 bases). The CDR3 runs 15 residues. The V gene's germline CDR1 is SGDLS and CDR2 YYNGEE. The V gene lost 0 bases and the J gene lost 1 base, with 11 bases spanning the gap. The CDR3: CASSVGQGRSYEQYF. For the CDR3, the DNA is TGTGCCAGCAGCGTAGGTCAGGGAAGGTCCTACGAGCAGTACTTC. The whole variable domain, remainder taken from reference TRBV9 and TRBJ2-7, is DSGVTQTPKHLITATGQRVTLRCSPRSGDLSVYWYQQSLDQGLQFLIQYYNGEERAKGNILERFSAQQFPDLHSELNLSSLELGDSALYFCASSVGQGRSYEQYFGPGTRLTVT.

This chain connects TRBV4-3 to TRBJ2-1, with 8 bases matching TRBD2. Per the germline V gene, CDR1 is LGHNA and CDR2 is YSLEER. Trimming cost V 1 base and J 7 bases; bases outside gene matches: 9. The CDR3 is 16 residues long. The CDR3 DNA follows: TGCGCCAGCAGCCAAGTAAAGACGGCTAGCGGGAATGAGCAGTTCTTC. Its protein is CASSQVKTASGNEQFF.

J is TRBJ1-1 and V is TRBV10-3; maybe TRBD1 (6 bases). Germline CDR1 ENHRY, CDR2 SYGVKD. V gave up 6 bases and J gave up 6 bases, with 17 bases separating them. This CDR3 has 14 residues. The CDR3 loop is CAISGIGGLPEAFF. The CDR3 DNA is TGTGCCATCAGCGGGATAGGGGGTCTGCCTGAAGCTTTCTTT.

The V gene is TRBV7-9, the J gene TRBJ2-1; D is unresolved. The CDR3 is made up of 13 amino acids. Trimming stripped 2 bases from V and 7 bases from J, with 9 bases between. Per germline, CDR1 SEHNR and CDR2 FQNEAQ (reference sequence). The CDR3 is CASSLQGGNEQFF. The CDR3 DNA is TGTGCCAGCAGCTTACAAGGCGGTAATGAGCAGTTCTTC. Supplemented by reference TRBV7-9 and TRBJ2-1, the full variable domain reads DTGVSQNPRHKITKRGQNVTFRCDPISEHNRLYWYRQTLGQGPEFLTYFQNEAQLEKSRLLSDRFSAERPKGSFSTLEIQRTEQGDSAMYLCASSLQGGNEQFFGPGTRLTVL.

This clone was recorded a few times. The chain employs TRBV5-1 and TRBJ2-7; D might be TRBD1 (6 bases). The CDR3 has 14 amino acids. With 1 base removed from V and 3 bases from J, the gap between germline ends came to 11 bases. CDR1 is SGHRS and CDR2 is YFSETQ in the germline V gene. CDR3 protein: CASSLQGLGYEQYF. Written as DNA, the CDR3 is TGCGCCAGCAGCTTGCAGGGGTTAGGCTACGAGCAGTACTTC.

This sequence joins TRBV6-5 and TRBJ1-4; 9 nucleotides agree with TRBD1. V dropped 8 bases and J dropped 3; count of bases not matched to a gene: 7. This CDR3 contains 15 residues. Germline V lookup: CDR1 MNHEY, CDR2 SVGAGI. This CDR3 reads CASETGGASNEKLFF. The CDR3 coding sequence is TGTGCCAGCGAAACAGGGGGCGCCTCTAATGAAAAACTGTTTTTT.

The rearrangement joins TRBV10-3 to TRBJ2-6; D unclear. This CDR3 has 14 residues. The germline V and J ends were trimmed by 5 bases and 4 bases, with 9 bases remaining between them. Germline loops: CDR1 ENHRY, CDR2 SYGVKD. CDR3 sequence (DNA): TGTGCCATCAGTCAGACTGCGGGGGCCAACGTCCTGACTTTC. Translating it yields CAISQTAGANVLTF.

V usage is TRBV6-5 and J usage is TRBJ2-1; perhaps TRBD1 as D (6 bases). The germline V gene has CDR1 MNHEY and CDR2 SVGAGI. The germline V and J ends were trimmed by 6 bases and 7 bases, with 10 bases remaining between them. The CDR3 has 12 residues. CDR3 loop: CASSIQGNEQFF. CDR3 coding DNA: TGTGCCAGCAGCATACAGGGAAATGAGCAGTTCTTC.

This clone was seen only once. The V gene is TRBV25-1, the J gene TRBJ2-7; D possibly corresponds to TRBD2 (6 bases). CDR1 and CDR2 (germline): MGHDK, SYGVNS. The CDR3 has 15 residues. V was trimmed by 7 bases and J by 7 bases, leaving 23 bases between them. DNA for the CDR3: TGTGCCAGCATCCCCGCCGGGACTCCCTTGGGGGAGCAGTACTTC. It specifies CASIPAGTPLGEQYF.

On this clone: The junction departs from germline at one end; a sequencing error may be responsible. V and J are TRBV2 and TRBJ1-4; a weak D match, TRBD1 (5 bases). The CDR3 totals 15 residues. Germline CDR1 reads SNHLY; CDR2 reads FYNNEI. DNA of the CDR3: TGTGCCAGCAGAGAAGAGGGGTATATGGATGAAAAACTGTTTTTT. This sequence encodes CASREEGYMDEKLFF.

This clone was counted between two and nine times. CDR3 bases: TGTGCCAGCAGTTTAGACGGGACAGGTCCCTCCTACGAGCAGTACTTC. Amino acids: CASSLDGTGPSYEQYF. The chain is built from TRBV27 and TRBJ2-7; 8 nucleotides align to TRBD1. After removal of 2 bases from V and 0 bases from J, the junction contained 6 bases not matched to a gene. The CDR3 sequence is 16 residues long. Per germline, CDR1 MNHEY and CDR2 SMNVEV (reference sequence).

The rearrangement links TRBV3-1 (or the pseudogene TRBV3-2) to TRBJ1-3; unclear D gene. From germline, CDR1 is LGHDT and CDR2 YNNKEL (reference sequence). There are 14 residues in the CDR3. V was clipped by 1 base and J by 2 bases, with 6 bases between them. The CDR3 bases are TGTGCCAGCAGCCAAGGGCGGCCTGGAAACACCATATATTTT. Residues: CASSQGRPGNTIYF.

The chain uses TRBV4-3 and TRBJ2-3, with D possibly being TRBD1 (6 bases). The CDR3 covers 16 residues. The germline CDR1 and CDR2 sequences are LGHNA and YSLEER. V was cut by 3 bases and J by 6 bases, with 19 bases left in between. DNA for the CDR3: TGCGCCAGCAGCCATGGGCGGACAGCAGCAGTGGATACGCAGTATTTT. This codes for CASSHGRTAAVDTQYF.

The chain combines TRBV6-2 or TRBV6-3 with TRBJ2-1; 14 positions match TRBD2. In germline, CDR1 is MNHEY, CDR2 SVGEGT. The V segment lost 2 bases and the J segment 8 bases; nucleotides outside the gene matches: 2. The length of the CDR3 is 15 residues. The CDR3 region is CASSYGTSGSDEQFF. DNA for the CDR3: TGTGCCAGCAGTTACGGGACTAGCGGGAGCGATGAGCAGTTCTTC.

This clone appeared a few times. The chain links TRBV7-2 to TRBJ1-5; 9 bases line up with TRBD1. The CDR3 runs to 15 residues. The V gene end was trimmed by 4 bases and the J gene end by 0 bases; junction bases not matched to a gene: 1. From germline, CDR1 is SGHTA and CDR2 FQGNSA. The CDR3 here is CASSWTGVSNQPQHF. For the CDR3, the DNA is TGTGCCAGCAGCTGGACAGGGGTTAGCAATCAGCCCCAGCATTTT.

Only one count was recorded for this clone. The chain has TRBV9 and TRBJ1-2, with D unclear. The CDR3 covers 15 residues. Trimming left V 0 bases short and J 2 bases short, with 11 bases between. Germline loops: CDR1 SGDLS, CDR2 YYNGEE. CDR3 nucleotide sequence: TGTGCCAGCAGCGTAGAACCCCTACAGAACTATGGCTACACCTTC. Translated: CASSVEPLQNYGYTF. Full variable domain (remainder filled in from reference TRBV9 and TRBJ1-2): DSGVTQTPKHLITATGQRVTLRCSPRSGDLSVYWYQQSLDQGLQFLIQYYNGEERAKGNILERFSAQQFPDLHSELNLSSLELGDSALYFCASSVEPLQNYGYTFGSGTRLTVV.

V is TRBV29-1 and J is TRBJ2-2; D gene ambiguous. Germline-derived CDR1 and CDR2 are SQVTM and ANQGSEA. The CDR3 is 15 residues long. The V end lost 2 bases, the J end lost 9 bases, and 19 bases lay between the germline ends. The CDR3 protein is CSVELSVTRARELFF. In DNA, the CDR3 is TGCAGCGTTGAATTATCCGTAACCCGCGCCAGGGAGCTGTTTTTT.

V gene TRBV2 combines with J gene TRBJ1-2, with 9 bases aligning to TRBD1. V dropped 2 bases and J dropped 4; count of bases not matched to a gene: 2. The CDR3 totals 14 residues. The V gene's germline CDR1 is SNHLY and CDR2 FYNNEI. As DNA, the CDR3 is TGTGCCAGCAGTGAATTGACAGGGGGCTATGGCTACACCTTC. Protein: CASSELTGGYGYTF.

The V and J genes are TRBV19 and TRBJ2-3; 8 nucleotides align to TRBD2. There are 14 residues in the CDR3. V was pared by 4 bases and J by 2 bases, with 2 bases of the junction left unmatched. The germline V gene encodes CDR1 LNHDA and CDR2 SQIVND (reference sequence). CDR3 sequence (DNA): TGTGCCAGTAGTACACTAGCGGCCACAGATACGCAGTATTTT. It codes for CASSTLAATDTQYF. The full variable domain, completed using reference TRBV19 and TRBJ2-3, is DGGITQSPKYLFRKEGQNVTLSCEQNLNHDAMYWYRQDPGQGLRLIYYSQIVNDFQKGDIAEGYSVSREKKESFPLTVTSAQKNPTAFYLCASSTLAATDTQYFGPGTRLTVL.

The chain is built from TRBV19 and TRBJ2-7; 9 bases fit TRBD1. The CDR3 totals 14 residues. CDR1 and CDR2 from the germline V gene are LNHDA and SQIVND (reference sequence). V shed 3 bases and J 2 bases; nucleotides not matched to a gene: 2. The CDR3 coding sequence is TGTGCCAGTAGTATGGGACAGGGAGCCTACGAGCAGTACTTC. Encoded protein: CASSMGQGAYEQYF.

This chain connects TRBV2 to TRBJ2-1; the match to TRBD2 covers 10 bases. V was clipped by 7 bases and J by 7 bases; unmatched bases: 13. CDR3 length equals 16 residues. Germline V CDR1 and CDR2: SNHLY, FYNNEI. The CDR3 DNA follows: TGTGCCAGCAAAACCGGGACTAGCGCCCGAACAAATGAGCAGTTCTTC. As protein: CASKTGTSARTNEQFF.

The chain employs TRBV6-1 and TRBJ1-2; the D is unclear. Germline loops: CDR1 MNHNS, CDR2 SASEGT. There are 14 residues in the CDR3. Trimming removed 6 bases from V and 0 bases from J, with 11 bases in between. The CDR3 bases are TGTGCCAGCAGCCCCTGGAGGTCTAACTATGGCTACACCTTC. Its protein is CASSPWRSNYGYTF.

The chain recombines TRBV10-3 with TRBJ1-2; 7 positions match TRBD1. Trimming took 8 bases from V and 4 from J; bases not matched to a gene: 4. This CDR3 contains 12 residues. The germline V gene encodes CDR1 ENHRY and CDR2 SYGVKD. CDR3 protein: CAIGQETYGYTF. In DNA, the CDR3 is TGTGCCATCGGACAGGAAACCTATGGCTACACCTTC.

The CDR3: CASSQDHFTYEQYF. In DNA form, the CDR3 reads TGTGCCAGCAGCCAAGATCACTTCACCTACGAGCAGTACTTC. The genes are TRBV3-1 (or the pseudogene TRBV3-2) and TRBJ2-7, with no clear D. V was pared by 0 bases and J by 2 bases, with 8 bases between. The CDR3 spans 14 residues. CDR1 is LGHDT and CDR2 is YNNKEL in the germline V gene (reference sequence).

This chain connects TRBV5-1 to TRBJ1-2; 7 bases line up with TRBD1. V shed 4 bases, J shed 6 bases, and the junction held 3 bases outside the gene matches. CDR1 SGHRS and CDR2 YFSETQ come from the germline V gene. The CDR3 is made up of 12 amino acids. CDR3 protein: CASSLGQDGYTF. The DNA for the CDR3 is TGCGCCAGCAGCCTTGGACAGGATGGCTACACCTTC.

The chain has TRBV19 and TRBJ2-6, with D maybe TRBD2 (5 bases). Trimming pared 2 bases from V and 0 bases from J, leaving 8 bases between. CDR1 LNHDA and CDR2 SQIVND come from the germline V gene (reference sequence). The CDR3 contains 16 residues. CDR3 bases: TGTGCCAGTAGTATAATGGGGAGCTCTGGGGCCAACGTCCTGACTTTC. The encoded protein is CASSIMGSSGANVLTF.